Shown below are 8 T cell receptor beta chains from a single sample sequenced in a study of identical twins (dated by TCRdb to about 2016). Libraries were prepared through 5' RACE. The listed sequencing device is Illumina HiSeq 2000. The public reads were reanalyzed by TCRdb: fastp trimming at Q25, MiXCR alignment, in-frame beta chains only. Each entry merges the rows of one CDR3 protein and shows their most common DNA and genes. Present in this sample are fewer than 500,000 distinct CDR3 sequences, 14% of which were seen just once. The top ten hold approximately 1% of the sample. The data were also submitted as part of a second study, on yellow fever vaccine responses in identical twins.

Material for sequencing was CD4+ T cells sorted from blood. The receptors derive from a woman aged 18-29 years in good health.

This clonotype was detected ten times or more. The V gene is TRBV5-1, the J gene TRBJ2-5; 7 bases fit TRBD1. Germline V lookup: CDR1 SGHRS, CDR2 YFSETQ. This CDR3 is 14 amino acids long. The trim removed 4 bases at V and 4 bases at J, leaving 7 bases unmatched. CDR3 residues: CASSRGRTGETQYF. DNA for the CDR3: TGCGCCAGCAGCCGGGGAAGGACAGGAGAGACCCAGTACTTC.

This clonotype was counted between two and nine times. The rearrangement uses TRBV12-3 or TRBV12-4 and TRBJ2-5; TRBD2 matches 12 bases. The CDR3 extends over 16 amino acids. Trimming cost V 6 bases and J 2 bases; bases outside gene matches: 7. CDR3: CASSAVTSGGQETQYF. CDR3 DNA: TGTGCCAGCAGCGCCGTCACTAGCGGGGGGCAAGAGACCCAGTACTTC.

V usage is TRBV6-5 and J usage is TRBJ2-5, with unresolved D. The CDR3 is 12 amino acids. Per germline, CDR1 MNHEY and CDR2 SVGAGI. V was cut by 5 bases and J by 2 bases, with 6 bases left in between. In DNA, the CDR3 is TGTGCCAGCAGTGACACTCAAGAGACCCAGTACTTC. Its translation: CASSDTQETQYF.

This clonotype was detected only a few times. This chain uses TRBV12-3 or TRBV12-4 with TRBJ1-1; 9 bases are a match to TRBD1. Trimming took 8 bases from V and 4 from J; bases not matched to a gene: 8. The CDR3 contains 14 residues. CDR3 protein: CASVRDRAVTEAFF. As DNA, the CDR3 is TGTGCCAGCGTCCGGGACAGGGCCGTCACTGAAGCTTTCTTT.

In its sample, this clonotype was seen many times. V is TRBV29-1 and J is TRBJ2-5, with a weak D call TRBD1 (5 bases). The CDR3 runs to 17 residues. Germline-derived CDR1 and CDR2 are SQVTM and ANQGSEA. Trimming removed 6 bases from V and 3 bases from J, with 26 bases in between. The CDR3 region is CSVGKMKRGKYEETQYF. CDR3 DNA: TGCAGCGTCGGAAAAATGAAAAGGGGTAAATACGAAGAGACCCAGTACTTC.

This clonotype was counted a few times. The chain has TRBV7-8 and TRBJ2-7; D is uncertain. The CDR3 loop spans 14 amino acids. Germline V gene lookup returns CDR1 SGHVS and CDR2 FQNEAQ. Trimming cost V 5 bases and J 2 bases, with 13 bases left between them. The DNA of the CDR3 is TGTGCCAGCAGCCAAAAGCGCCTAACCTACGAGCAGTACTTC. Translating gives CASSQKRLTYEQYF.

This clonotype was observed a few times. The chain recombines TRBV25-1 with TRBJ2-1; D gene unclear. Germline V gene sequence: CDR1 MGHDK, CDR2 SYGVNS. CDR3 length equals 17 residues. V lost 4 bases and J lost 2, with 18 bases in between. CDR3 loop: CASSAGGRSLTYNEQFF. Written as DNA, the CDR3 is TGTGCCAGCAGTGCTGGCGGAAGATCACTAACCTACAATGAGCAGTTCTTC. Full variable domain (missing parts from reference TRBV25-1 and TRBJ2-1): EADIYQTPRYLVIGTGKKITLECSQTMGHDKMYWYQQDPGMELHLIHYSYGVNSTEKGDLSSESTVSRIRTEHFPLTLESARPSHTSQYLCASSAGGRSLTYNEQFFGPGTRLTVL.

The V gene is TRBV28, the J gene TRBJ2-7; D call uncertain. Deletions cut 2 bases from V and 3 bases from J, with 14 bases between. The CDR3 has 15 residues. Per the germline V gene, CDR1 is MDHEN and CDR2 is SYDVKM. The CDR3 spells CASSLGARLSYEQYF. CDR3 sequence (DNA): TGTGCCAGCAGTTTAGGTGCCAGGTTAAGCTACGAGCAGTACTTC.